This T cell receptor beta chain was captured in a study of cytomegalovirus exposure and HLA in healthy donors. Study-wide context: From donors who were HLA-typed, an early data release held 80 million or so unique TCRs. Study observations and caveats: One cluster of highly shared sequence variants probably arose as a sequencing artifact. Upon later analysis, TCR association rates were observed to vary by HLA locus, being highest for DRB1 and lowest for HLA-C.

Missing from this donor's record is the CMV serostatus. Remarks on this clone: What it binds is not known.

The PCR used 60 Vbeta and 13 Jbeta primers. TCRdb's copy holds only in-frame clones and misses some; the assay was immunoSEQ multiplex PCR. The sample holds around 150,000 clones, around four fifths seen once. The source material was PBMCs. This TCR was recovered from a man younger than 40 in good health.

The DNA of the CDR3 is TGTGCCAGCAGGGGACCACTAGCGGGACCCCAAGAGACCCAGTACTTC. Translating gives CASRGPLAGPQETQYF. V is TRBV7-9 and J is TRBJ2-5; TRBD2 matches at 10 bases. The CDR3 loop spans 16 amino acids. Germline assignment: CDR1 SEHNR and CDR2 FQNEAQ (reference sequence). Trimming took 6 bases from V and 1 from J; bases not matched to a gene: 8.